This T cell receptor beta chain is from a study of STAT5B mutations in CD4+ large granular lymphocyte leukemia. Whole-study findings and limits: CD4-sorted patient repertoires seemed more clonal than healthy CD4+ repertoires. Compared with healthy controls (2/35), patient top clones favored TRBV06 (8/27).

Control samples were healthy donors' buffy coats. As concerns this clone: Its target is not known.

Repertoires were generated with immunoSEQ multiplex PCR, while TCRdb's copy carries only in-frame clones and drops some. This table has roughly 26,000 clones, 80% to 85% appearing once. CDR1 is SEHNR and CDR2 is FQNEAQ in the germline V gene (reference sequence). The CDR3 spans 15 residues. With V trimmed by 1 base and J by 5 bases, 7 bases remained unmatched. The V call is TRBV7-9, the J call TRBJ1-1; 7 nucleotides agree with TRBD1. Sequenced material: CD4+ T cells from blood buffy coats. This clonotype was sampled from a human donor in good health. The CDR3 loop reads CASSLEGGAGTEAFF. DNA for the CDR3: TGTGCCAGCAGCTTAGAAGGGGGCGCGGGGACTGAAGCTTTCTTT.